These T cell receptor beta chains were read from a single sample in a study of graft-versus-host responses after intestinal transplantation. Profiled with immunoSEQ multiplex PCR; TCRdb holds only in-frame clones, not every one. The repertoire holds 550 or so clones, with more than 85% as singletons. The specimen was ileum tissue, collected 43 to 45 days after intestinal transplant. These receptors all come from a human patient who received an intestinal transplant, so some T cells may come from the graft donor. Each CDR3 is given with its conserved first and last residue. A D gene is named only where the DNA matches it firmly. A row's size may be missing; if present it is once, few, many or a size class.

D	size	J	length	V	DNA	CDR3
-	-	TRBJ2-3	11	TRBV6-1	TGTGCCACTCGGGGCACAGATACGCAGTATTTT	CATRGTDTQYF
-	-	TRBJ2-3	14	TRBV30	TGTGCCTGGAGAAAACGGGGGATCACAGATACGCAGTATTTT	CAWRKRGITDTQYF
TRBD2	-	TRBJ2-3	15	TRBV18	TGTGCCAGCTCACCGGGACTAGCGGGAGGAGATACGCAGTATTTT	CASSPGLAGGDTQYF
TRBD2	-	TRBJ2-3	16	TRBV9	TGTGCCAGCAGCGCCGGACTAGCGGGACGCACAGATACGCAGTATTTT	CASSAGLAGRTDTQYF
TRBD1	-	TRBJ1-5	14	TRBV19	TGTGCCAGTACTCGGACAGGGGGCAATCAGCCCCAGCATTTT	CASTRTGGNQPQHF
-	-	TRBJ1-2	13	TRBV7-9	TGTGCCAGCAGCGGTAACACCTACTATGGCTACACCTTC	CASSGNTYYGYTF
TRBD1	-	TRBJ2-7	13	TRBV27	TGTGCCAGCAGACGACAGGGATCCTACGAGCAGTACTTC	CASRRQGSYEQYF
TRBD2	-	TRBJ2-3	13	TRBV30	TGTGCCTGGAGTCGCGCAGGGAGGGTGTCGGGGTATTTT	CAWSRAGRVSGYF
-	few	TRBJ1-3	16	TRBV9	TGTGCCAGCAGCGCCGGGACGTCCCCCTCGGGAAACACCATATATTTT	CASSAGTSPSGNTIYF
-	-	TRBJ2-1	14	TRBV15	TGTGCCACCAGTAAGGCCCCCAGCGCCAATGAGCAGTTCTTC	CATSKAPSANEQFF
-	-	TRBJ2-5	16	TRBV7-6	TGTGCCAGCAGCCCCACAATTCGACTAGTTAGAGAGACCCAGTACTTC	CASSPTIRLVRETQYF
-	-	TRBJ2-2	16	TRBV4-3	TGCGCCAGCAGCCAAGGACTAGGCCCTATCGACGGGGAGCTGTTTTTT	CASSQGLGPIDGELFF
-	-	TRBJ1-1	13	TRBV30	TGTGCCTGGCAGGGTTATCGGTACCCTGAAGCTTTCTTT	CAWQGYRYPEAFF
TRBD2	-	TRBJ2-1	18	TRBV27	TGTGCCAGCAGTTTAATAGCGGGAGGGCCGCACGACTACAATGAGCAGTTCTTC	CASSLIAGGPHDYNEQFF
-	once	TRBJ2-3	17	TRBV4-1	TGCGCCAGCAGCCAAGATCGTAGGACTGGGATGAGAGGTACGCAGTATTTT	CASSQDRRTGMRGTQYF
-	-	TRBJ2-3	12	TRBV10-3	TGTGCCATCAGGACTAGCACAGATACGCAGTATTTT	CAIRTSTDTQYF
TRBD1	-	TRBJ2-1	20	TRBV2	TGTGCCAGCTCTGAAGTCCGGGACAGGGGTGGCTGGAGCTCCTACAATGAGCAGTTCTTC	CASSEVRDRGGWSSYNEQFF
-	-	TRBJ2-7	14	TRBV27	TGTGCCAGCAGTTTATCCCCAGGGCCCTACGAGCAGTACTTC	CASSLSPGPYEQYF
-	-	TRBJ2-4	15	TRBV5-6	TGTGCCAGCAGCTTGTCCCCGGGAGTAATGAACATTCAGTACTTC	CASSLSPGVMNIQYF
-	-	TRBJ2-2	16	TRBV4-1	TGCGCCAGCAGCCAGGCCGGGTTCCCGAACACCGGGGAGCTGTTTTTT	CASSQAGFPNTGELFF
TRBD1	-	TRBJ2-2	15	TRBV27	TGTGCCAGCAGGCCGGGGACAGGGAACACCGGGGAGCTGTTTTTT	CASRPGTGNTGELFF
-	-	TRBJ1-1	13	TRBV10-3	TGTGCCATCGGTACAGGGCTTGACACTGAAGCTTTCTTT	CAIGTGLDTEAFF
-	-	TRBJ2-1	12	TRBV30	TGTGCCTGGAGTGAGGAGGGCAATGAGCAGTTCTTC	CAWSEEGNEQFF
-	-	TRBJ2-5	16	TRBV10-3	TGTGCCATCAGTGAGGTAGTCGGCGTCCCCCAAGAGACCCAGTACTTC	CAISEVVGVPQETQYF
-	-	TRBJ2-6	18	TRBV21-1	TGTGCCAGCAGTCGTAAAGTAGCACAACAAAGTCGGGCCAACGTCCTGACTTTC	CASSRKVAQQSRANVLTF
-	-	TRBJ1-1	16	TRBV18	TGTGCCAGCTCACCTCCGGGGGTCGGTGGGAGCACTGAAGCTTTCTTT	CASSPPGVGGSTEAFF
-	-	TRBJ2-6	17	TRBV7-1	TGTGCCAGCAGCCAAAAACAAGGACAAAGTCGGGCCAACGTCCTGACTTTC	CASSQKQGQSRANVLTF